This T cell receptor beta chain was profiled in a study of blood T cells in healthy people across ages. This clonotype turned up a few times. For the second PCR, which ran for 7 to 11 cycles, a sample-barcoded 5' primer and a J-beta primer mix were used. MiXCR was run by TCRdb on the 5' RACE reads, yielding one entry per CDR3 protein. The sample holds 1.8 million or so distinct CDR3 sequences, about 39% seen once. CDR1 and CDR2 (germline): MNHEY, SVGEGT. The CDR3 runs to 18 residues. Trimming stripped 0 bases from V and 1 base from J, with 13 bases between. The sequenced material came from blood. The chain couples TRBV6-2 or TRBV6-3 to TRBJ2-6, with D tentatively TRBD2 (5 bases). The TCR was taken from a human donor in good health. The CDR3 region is CASSYSKGRGSGANVLTF. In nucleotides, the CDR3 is TGTGCCAGCAGTTACTCGAAAGGCCGGGGTTCTGGGGCCAACGTCCTGACTTTC.